Shown below are 17 T cell receptor beta chains from a single sample sequenced in a study of neurological immune-mediated disorders (dated by TCRdb to about 2019). Receptors were amplified or captured by 5' RACE. Sequenced using an Illumina HiSeq 2500. TCRdb passed the public sequencing reads through fastp at Q25 and MiXCR, retaining productive beta sequences. Here each entry gathers all rows of one CDR3 protein and keeps the most common genes and DNA. The sample table lists tens of thousands of distinct CDR3 sequences, 13% to 15% of them with a count of one. The top ten constitute 6% to 7% of the sample. The sample taken for sequencing was PBMCs. Receptor source: a woman between 45 and 65 years old in good health.

This clonotype was counted at least ten times. The chain links TRBV20-1 to TRBJ2-1, with D maybe TRBD2 (6 bases). Germline loops: CDR1 DFQATT, CDR2 SNEGSKA (reference sequence). The CDR3 extends over 15 amino acids. V lost 5 bases, J lost 7 bases, and 21 bases lay in between. CDR3 nucleotides: TGCAGTGCTGCTAGAGGCGGGACGATTGTTAATGAGCAGTTCTTC. Its protein is CSAARGGTIVNEQFF.

Ten or more counts support this clonotype. The J gene is TRBJ2-3, the V gene TRBV7-9; unclear D gene. Germline loops: CDR1 SEHNR, CDR2 FQNEAQ (reference sequence). The CDR3 spans 12 residues. Trimming left V 5 bases short and J 6 bases short, with 9 bases between. CDR3 sequence reads: CASSPTDDTQYF. In DNA, the CDR3 is TGTGCCAGCAGCCCTACAGACGATACGCAGTATTTT.

Ten or more counts support this clonotype. This sequence joins TRBV6-6 and TRBJ2-7; D gene ambiguous. Between the trimmed V and J ends, which lost 10 bases and 2 bases, there was a span of 21 bases. Per germline, CDR1 MNHNY and CDR2 SVGAGI (reference sequence). The CDR3 runs to 15 residues. The CDR3 nucleotides are TGTGCCACCCGGAGCGTTGCCTCTTCCACCTACGAGCAGTACTTC. Amino acid sequence: CATRSVASSTYEQYF.

Many counts were recorded for this clonotype. The chain has TRBV5-5 and TRBJ2-1; 10 bases are a match to TRBD2. Germline CDR1 reads SGHKS; CDR2 reads YYEKEE (reference sequence). The CDR3 totals 16 residues. V lost 0 bases and J lost 1; bases outside the gene matches: 1. The CDR3 reads CASSLGSGRSYNEQFF. CDR3 nucleotide sequence: TGTGCCAGCAGCTTGGGTAGCGGGAGGTCCTACAATGAGCAGTTCTTC.

This clonotype was seen ten or more times. The chain joins TRBV5-5 to TRBJ2-7; TRBD1 aligns across 8 bases. Germline V gives CDR1 SGHKS, CDR2 YYEKEE (reference sequence). V shed 6 bases and J 3 bases; nucleotides not matched to a gene: 8. The CDR3 loop spans 14 amino acids. CDR3 coding DNA: TGTGCCAGCACCCAGGGGGCAGCCAACTACGAGCAGTACTTC. Protein product: CASTQGAANYEQYF.

Ten or more counts support this clonotype. The V gene is TRBV20-1, the J gene TRBJ1-5, with D maybe TRBD1 (6 bases). V was trimmed by 7 bases and J by 5 bases, leaving 15 bases between them. The CDR3 is 13 residues long. Per germline, CDR1 DFQATT and CDR2 SNEGSKA (reference sequence). In DNA, the CDR3 is TGCAGTGGTCAGCTGGGGGCGGATCAGCCCCAGCATTTT. It translates to CSGQLGADQPQHF.

This clonotype appeared many times. The chain uses TRBV5-1 and TRBJ2-3; D gene ambiguous. CDR3 size: 14 residues. Trimming left V 2 bases short and J 2 bases short, with 9 bases between. CDR1 SGHRS and CDR2 YFSETQ come from the germline V gene. The CDR3 here is CASSFALLTDTQYF. The CDR3 DNA reads TGCGCCAGCAGCTTCGCGCTACTCACAGATACGCAGTATTTT.

This clonotype was counted many times. The chain joins TRBV5-1 to TRBJ1-4; D might be TRBD1 (5 bases). Germline-derived CDR1 and CDR2 are SGHRS and YFSETQ. The ends were cut back, 4 bases at V and 8 bases at J, with 15 bases in the middle. The CDR3 consists of 14 residues. The CDR3 is CASSGGDRGEKLFF. The DNA of the CDR3 is TGCGCCAGCAGCGGCGGGGACCGAGGCGAAAAACTGTTTTTT.

In its sample, this clonotype was seen many times. This sequence joins TRBV29-1 and TRBJ2-3; the D is unclear. Germline lookup yields CDR1 SQVTM and CDR2 ANQGSEA. This CDR3 has 13 residues. Trimming took 6 bases from V and 6 from J, leaving 16 bases between them. For the CDR3, the DNA is TGCAGCGTCGAGCTCTCTAGTGCGGATACGCAGTATTTT. Translating it yields CSVELSSADTQYF.

Many counts were recorded for this clonotype. The V call is TRBV28, the J call TRBJ2-1, with TRBD2 identical over 9 bases. Germline-derived CDR1 and CDR2 are MDHEN and SYDVKM. CDR3 length: 15 amino acids. The V and J ends lost 3 bases and 7 bases, in that order; junction bases with no gene match: 7. CDR3 DNA: TGTGCCAGCAGTTTCGCGGGAGGGCCAGAAAATGAGCAGTTCTTC. This gives the protein CASSFAGGPENEQFF.

This clonotype was picked up many times. This chain joins TRBV20-1 and TRBJ1-2, with TRBD1 matching over 7 bases. The CDR3 contains 16 residues. Per the germline V gene, CDR1 is DFQATT and CDR2 is SNEGSKA (reference sequence). V gave up 0 bases and J gave up 2 bases; unmatched junction bases: 9. Here the CDR3 reads CSARETGLPPNYGYTF. The CDR3 nucleotides read TGCAGTGCTAGAGAGACAGGGCTCCCCCCCAACTATGGCTACACCTTC.

This clonotype was picked up many times. This chain connects TRBV11-2 to TRBJ2-2, with a tentative D call TRBD2 (6 bases). The CDR3 is made up of 15 amino acids. The germline V and J ends were trimmed by 6 bases and 5 bases, with 16 bases remaining between them. CDR1 is SGHAT, CDR2 FQNNGV, per germline. The CDR3 here is CASRETRSWTGELFF. CDR3 nucleotides: TGTGCCAGCAGGGAGACTAGGAGTTGGACCGGGGAGCTGTTTTTT.

V and J are TRBV5-1 and TRBJ2-6; 12 bases are shared with TRBD2. Germline values: CDR1 SGHRS, CDR2 YFSETQ. J was trimmed by 0 bases and V by 0 bases; bases with no gene match: 4. CDR3 length equals 19 residues. CDR3 amino acids: CASSLARTSGVSGANVLTF. The CDR3 DNA reads TGCGCCAGCAGCTTGGCTCGGACTAGCGGGGTCTCTGGGGCCAACGTCCTGACTTTC.

This clonotype has at least ten counts. CDR3 sequence (DNA): TGCAGTGCTAGAGATTCGGTTACGTACGAGCAGTACTTC. Amino acid sequence: CSARDSVTYEQYF. The chain links TRBV20-1 to TRBJ2-7; no reliable D call. This CDR3 region has 13 residues. V lost 0 bases to trimming and J lost 4 bases, with 10 bases between them. Germline lookup yields CDR1 DFQATT and CDR2 SNEGSKA (reference sequence).

The CDR3 region is CASSPISGGADTGELFF. The DNA for the CDR3 is TGTGCCAGCAGCCCCATTAGCGGGGGGGCCGACACCGGGGAGCTGTTTTTT. The chain has TRBV5-4 and TRBJ2-2, with 11 bases aligning to TRBD2. The CDR3 has 17 amino acids. V was pared by 4 bases and J by 3 bases, with 8 bases of the junction left unmatched. The V gene's germline CDR1 is SGHNT and CDR2 YYREEE (reference sequence).

This clonotype was recorded at least ten times. For the CDR3, the DNA is TGTGCCAGCAGCCTCGGCCTGGGGGAGCTGTTTTTT. Protein product: CASSLGLGELFF. J is TRBJ2-2 and V is TRBV5-5; D ambiguous. CDR1 is SGHKS and CDR2 is YYEKEE in the germline V gene (reference sequence). This CDR3 spans 12 amino acids. V dropped 4 bases and J dropped 8 bases, with 9 bases sitting between them.

This clonotype was observed many times. The rearrangement joins TRBV3-1 to TRBJ2-3; D remains ambiguous. Germline V gene lookup returns CDR1 LGHDT and CDR2 YNNKEL (reference sequence). Trimming removed 5 bases at V and 1 base at J, with 7 bases between. This CDR3 contains 13 residues. Here the CDR3 DNA reads TGTGCCAGCAGCTTATTTCGCACAGATACGCAGTATTTT. It is translated as CASSLFRTDTQYF.